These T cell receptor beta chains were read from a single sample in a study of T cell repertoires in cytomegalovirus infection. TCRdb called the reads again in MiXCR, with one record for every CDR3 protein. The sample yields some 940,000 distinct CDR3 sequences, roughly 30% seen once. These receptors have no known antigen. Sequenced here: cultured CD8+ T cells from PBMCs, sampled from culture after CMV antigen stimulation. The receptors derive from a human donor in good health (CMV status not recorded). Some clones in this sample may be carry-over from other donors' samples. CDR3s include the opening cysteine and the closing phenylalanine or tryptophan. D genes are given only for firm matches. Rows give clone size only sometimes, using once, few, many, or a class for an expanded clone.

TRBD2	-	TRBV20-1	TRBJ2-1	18	TGCAGTGCTTTGTATCCCGGGACTAGCGCCAGCTCCTACAATGAGCAGTTCTTC	CSALYPGTSASSYNEQFF
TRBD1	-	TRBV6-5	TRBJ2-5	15	TGTGCCAGCAGATCCCGGGACAGGCCCCGAGAGACCCAGTACTTC	CASRSRDRPRETQYF
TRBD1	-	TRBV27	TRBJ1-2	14	TGTGCCAGCAGTTCCATGACAGGGGCCTATGGCTACACCTTC	CASSSMTGAYGYTF
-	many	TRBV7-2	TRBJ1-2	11	TGTGCCAGCAGCTTGGACAGACGCTACACCTTC	CASSLDRRYTF
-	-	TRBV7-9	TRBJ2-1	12	TGTGCCAGCAGACAGACAGTTAATGAGCAGTTCTTC	CASRQTVNEQFF
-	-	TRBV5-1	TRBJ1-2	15	TGCGCCAGCAGCTTGAGCCGGGAAGACAACTATGGCTACACCTTC	CASSLSREDNYGYTF
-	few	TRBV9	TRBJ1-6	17	TGTGCCAGCAGCGCCTCTTTGACGGATAACTATAATTCACCCCTCCACTTT	CASSASLTDNYNSPLHF
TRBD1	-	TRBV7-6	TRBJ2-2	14	TGTGCCAGGGGTCACCAGGGGGACACCGGGGAGCTGTTTTTT	CARGHQGDTGELFF
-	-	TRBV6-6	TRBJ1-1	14	TGTGCCAGCAGTATTACAGGGAAGAACACTGAAGCTTTCTTT	CASSITGKNTEAFF
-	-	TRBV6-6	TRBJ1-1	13	TGTGCCACCGCAGAGAACTTGAACACTGAAGCTTTCTTT	CATAENLNTEAFF
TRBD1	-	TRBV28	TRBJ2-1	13	TGTGCCAGCAGTTTCGTGCAGGGGGCTGAGCAGTTCTTC	CASSFVQGAEQFF
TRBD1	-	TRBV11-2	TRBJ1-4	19	TGTGCCAGCAGCCCGAACCTAGGGGGTCGGACAGGCGAAAATGAAAAACTGTTTTTT	CASSPNLGGRTGENEKLFF